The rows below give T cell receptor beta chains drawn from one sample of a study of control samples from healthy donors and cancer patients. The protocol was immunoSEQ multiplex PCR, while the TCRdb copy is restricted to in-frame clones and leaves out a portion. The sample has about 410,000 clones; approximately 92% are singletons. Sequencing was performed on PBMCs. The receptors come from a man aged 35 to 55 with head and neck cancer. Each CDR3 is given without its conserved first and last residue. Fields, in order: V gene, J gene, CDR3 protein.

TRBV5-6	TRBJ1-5	ASSLGYQPQH
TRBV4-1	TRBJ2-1	ASSQEPGRYNEQF
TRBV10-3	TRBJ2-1	AISESSTFNEQF
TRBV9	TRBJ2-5	ASSAGASGGWGETQY
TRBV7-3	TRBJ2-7	ASSLGANSYEQY
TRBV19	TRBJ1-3	ASSIDLSPGNTIY
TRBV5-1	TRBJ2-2	ASSFPAGGLIAGELF
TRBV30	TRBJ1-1	AWSVLFNTEAF
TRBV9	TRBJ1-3	ASSATGQGSSGNTIY
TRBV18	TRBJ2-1	ASSRDQNEQF
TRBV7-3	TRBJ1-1	ASSRRQNTEAF
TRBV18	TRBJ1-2	ASSRAPGEGYT
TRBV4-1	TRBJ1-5	ASSHQVSNQPQH
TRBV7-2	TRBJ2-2	ASSLGVYAGELF
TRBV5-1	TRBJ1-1	ASSLGQGAGTEAF
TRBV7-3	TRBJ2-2	ASREATGELF
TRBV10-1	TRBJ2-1	ASSESAGVNEQF
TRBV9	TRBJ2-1	ASSVLGGYNEQF
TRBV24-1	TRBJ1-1	ATSDSTAGGTEAF
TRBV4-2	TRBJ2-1	ASSLRPNSYNEQF
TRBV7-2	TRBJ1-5	ASSPGQGWNQPQH
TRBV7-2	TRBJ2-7	ASSSTRDSYEQY
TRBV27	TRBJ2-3	ASTAGAADTQY
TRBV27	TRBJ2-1	ASSLPLAGGEQF
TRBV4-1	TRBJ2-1	ASSQDSLARNNEQF
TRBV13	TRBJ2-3	ASSLKGQGTDTQY
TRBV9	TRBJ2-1	ASSARTGNSYNEQF
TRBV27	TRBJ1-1	ASSLSRVETEAF
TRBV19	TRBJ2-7	ASSQQGAGEQY
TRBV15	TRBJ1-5	ATSRDGSGAQPQH
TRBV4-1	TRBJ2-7	ASSPVPLAGDDEQY
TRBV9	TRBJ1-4	ASSVAGEKLF
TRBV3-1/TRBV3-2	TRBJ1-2	ASSQGERGGLYGYT
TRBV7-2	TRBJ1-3	ASSKRHSGNSGNTIY
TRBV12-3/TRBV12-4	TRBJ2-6	ASSSSRANVLT
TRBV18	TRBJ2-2	ASSSTNTGELF
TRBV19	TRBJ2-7	ASSFPTAPNEQY